This T cell receptor (beta chain) derives from a study of blood T cell repertoires in COVID-19. In the authors' workflow: Amplification from reference gene primers served as the basis for estimated nucleated cell counts. Sequenced by immunoSEQ multiplex PCR; TCRdb stores in-frame clones only, minus some. V, J and clone size reflect that table, while D and trimming were determined from the DNA. The profile shows approximately 40,000 clones, over 75% of them singletons. Germline-derived CDR1 and CDR2 are SEHNR and FQNEAQ (reference sequence). J was trimmed by 2 bases and V by 5 bases; bases with no gene match: 3. The CDR3 is 14 residues long.

The chain recombines TRBV7-9 with TRBJ2-5; TRBD2 aligns across 9 bases. Sequenced sample: peripheral blood. The TCR comes from a woman aged 70-85 years with acute or convalescent COVID-19. The CDR3 nucleotides read TGTGCCAGCAGCCCGACTAGCGGTCAAGAGACCCAGTACTTC. The encoded protein is CASSPTSGQETQYF.